These 14 T cell receptor beta chains were all obtained from the same sample, sequenced in a study of cytomegalovirus exposure and HLA in healthy donors. Clones were read by immunoSEQ multiplex PCR, and TCRdb kept only the in-frame ones, dropping some. Among more than 95,000 clones listed, about 90% were seen once. Sequenced material: PBMCs. These receptors came from a woman under 30 in good health and CMV-seronegative.

This clone was seen more than once but under ten times. At one boundary the junction diverges from the germline segment, which might be a read error. J is TRBJ2-1 and V is TRBV9; D is perhaps TRBD2 (6 bases). Germline CDR1 reads SGDLS; CDR2 reads YYNGEE. This CDR3 contains 15 residues. CDR3 residues: CASSVGGTPYSEQFF. The CDR3 bases are TGTGCCAGCAGCGTAGGCGGGACGCCGTACAGTGAGCAGTTCTTC.

The DNA for the CDR3 is TGTGCCAGCAAAAACAGCCGCTCTGGGGCCAACGTCCTGACTTTC. Encoded protein: CASKNSRSGANVLTF. This rearrangement joins TRBV13 to TRBJ2-6; D gene unclear. The germline gives CDR1 PRHDT, CDR2 FYEKMQ (reference sequence). The ends were cut back, 7 bases at V and 0 bases at J, with 10 bases in the middle. This CDR3 has 15 residues.

This rearrangement joins TRBV7-9 to TRBJ1-2, with 8 positions matching TRBD1. The germline CDR1 and CDR2 sequences are SEHNR and FQNEAQ (reference sequence). J gave up 2 bases and V 5 bases, and 4 bases lay outside the gene matches. The length of the CDR3 is 14 residues. The DNA for the CDR3 is TGTGCCAGCAGCAAAACAGGGGGAAACTATGGCTACACCTTC. Translation: CASSKTGGNYGYTF.

The genes are TRBV9 and TRBJ2-7; 8 bases match TRBD1. The length of the CDR3 is 14 residues. Germline values: CDR1 SGDLS, CDR2 YYNGEE. The V and J ends lost 4 bases and 5 bases, in that order; junction bases with no gene match: 8. The DNA of the CDR3 is TGTGCCAGCAGCCTCTCGGACAGGGCCCACGAGCAGTACTTC. Its protein product is CASSLSDRAHEQYF.

The V call is TRBV25-1, the J call TRBJ2-1; 9 bases align to TRBD1. The V gene's germline CDR1 is MGHDK and CDR2 SYGVNS. This CDR3 is 15 amino acids long. V shed 7 bases and J 1 base; nucleotides not matched to a gene: 5. The CDR3 DNA sequence: TGTGCCAGCACTGGGACAGGGAAATCCTACAATGAGCAGTTCTTC. Translated, it gives CASTGTGKSYNEQFF.

The genes are TRBV10-1 and TRBJ2-7; 7 nucleotides align to TRBD1. J lost 1 base, V lost 6 bases, and 3 bases had no gene match. This CDR3 has 13 amino acids. CDR1 and CDR2 (germline): WNHNN, SYGVQD (reference sequence). In DNA, the CDR3 is TGCGCCAGCAGCCAGGGACAGTCCTACGAGCAGTACTTC. It is translated as CASSQGQSYEQYF.

The chain combines TRBV12-5 with TRBJ1-5; no reliable D call. This CDR3 region has 16 residues. Germline assignment: CDR1 LGHNT and CDR2 FRNRAP. Trimming removed 5 bases from V and 0 bases from J, with 14 bases in between. For the CDR3, the DNA is TGTGCTAGTGGTGACATCGCGGGGATTAGCAATCAGCCCCAGCATTTT. This encodes CASGDIAGISNQPQHF.

This clone showed up just a few times. The genes are TRBV30 and TRBJ2-7; a weak D match, TRBD1 (5 bases). The length of the CDR3 is 13 residues. The V gene lost 2 bases and the J gene lost 5 bases, with 13 bases spanning the gap. Germline V lookup: CDR1 GTSNPN, CDR2 SVGIG (reference sequence). Written as DNA, the CDR3 is TGTGCCTGGAGTCCCGACAGCCCCAACGAGCAGTACTTC. It encodes CAWSPDSPNEQYF.

A single count supports this clone. V gene TRBV6-1 combines with J gene TRBJ1-5; D ambiguous. The V gene's germline CDR1 is MNHNS and CDR2 SASEGT. The CDR3 contains 13 residues. V was clipped by 8 bases and J by 3 bases, with 11 bases between them. CDR3 sequence reads: CASRDMNNQPQHF. The CDR3 nucleotides are TGTGCCAGCCGCGACATGAACAATCAGCCCCAGCATTTT.

V usage is TRBV28 and J usage is TRBJ1-4; no clear D gene. With 5 bases removed from V and 11 bases from J, the gap between germline ends came to 9 bases. Germline loops: CDR1 MDHEN, CDR2 SYDVKM. CDR3 length equals 11 residues. CDR3 residues: CASSLTRKLFF. The CDR3 DNA is TGTGCCAGCAGTCTCACCCGGAAACTGTTTTTT.

CDR3 residues: CATTPDWDSYEQYF. The CDR3 coding sequence is TGTGCCACCACCCCGGACTGGGACTCCTACGAGCAGTACTTC. The chain recombines TRBV28 with TRBJ2-7; TRBD2 might be the D (5 bases). The CDR3 runs to 14 residues. Germline CDR1 is MDHEN and CDR2 is SYDVKM. The V end lost 10 bases, the J end lost 0 bases, and 16 bases lay between the germline ends.

The chain carries TRBV5-1 and TRBJ2-2; 11 nucleotides match TRBD2. The CDR3 sequence is 17 residues long. V shed 0 bases, J shed 1 base, and the junction held 2 bases outside the gene matches. The germline V gene encodes CDR1 SGHRS and CDR2 YFSETQ. CDR3 in amino acids: CASSLVGTSGNTGELFF. CDR3 bases: TGCGCCAGCAGCTTGGTCGGGACTAGCGGGAACACCGGGGAGCTGTTTTTT.

The chain employs TRBV30 and TRBJ2-7, with 7 bases that match TRBD1. Trimming cost V 3 bases and J 6 bases; bases outside gene matches: 17. The CDR3 consists of 16 residues. CDR1 is GTSNPN, CDR2 SVGIG, per germline (reference sequence). In DNA form, the CDR3 reads TGTGCCTGGAGCGTCTCCCGGGACAGCCGGAATTTCGAGCAGTACTTC. It translates to CAWSVSRDSRNFEQYF.

In this sample, this clone turned up once. V gene TRBV7-8 combines with J gene TRBJ2-1, with 11 bases lining up with TRBD2. This CDR3 has 14 residues. V was clipped by 5 bases and J by 9 bases; unmatched bases: 6. Per the germline V gene, CDR1 is SGHVS and CDR2 is FQNEAQ. Written as DNA, the CDR3 is TGTGCCAGCAGCCGGGGACTAGCGGAAGGTGAGCAGTTCTTC. Its translation is CASSRGLAEGEQFF.